The 16 T cell receptor beta chains listed next were all sequenced from one sample in a study of immune evolution from preneoplasia to lung adenocarcinoma. The method was immunoSEQ multiplex PCR; TCRdb's version includes in-frame clones alone and lacks a portion of them. The data contain about 40,000 clones, 74% of them singletons. The sequencing sample was made of FFPE invasive lung adenocarcinoma tissue. The receptors shown here come from a person between 55 and 69 years old with lung adenocarcinoma.

V and J are TRBV6-5 and TRBJ2-3; tentatively, D is TRBD2 (6 bases). V lost 2 bases and J lost 3, with 12 bases in between. CDR1 and CDR2 (germline): MNHEY, SVGAGI. The CDR3 runs to 15 residues. The CDR3 region has the DNA TGTGCCAGCAGTTACGGGACGGGAGATACAGATACGCAGTATTTT. Its translation is CASSYGTGDTDTQYF.

The V and J genes are TRBV7-3 and TRBJ1-2; 7 bases map to TRBD1. This CDR3 spans 14 amino acids. The V segment lost 5 bases and the J segment 6 bases; nucleotides outside the gene matches: 9. In germline, CDR1 is SGHTA, CDR2 FQGTGA. The DNA for the CDR3 is TGTGCCAGCAGCACCAGGGGGGGCTCGGATGGCTACACCTTC. Protein: CASSTRGGSDGYTF.

In this sample, this clone turned up a few times. This chain links TRBV7-2 with TRBJ2-5; perhaps TRBD1 as D (5 bases). Germline V gene lookup returns CDR1 SGHTA and CDR2 FQGNSA. The CDR3 totals 13 residues. V was clipped by 3 bases and J by 4 bases, with 9 bases between them. The CDR3 nucleotides are TGTGCCAGCAGCTTGAGACAGTTAGAGACCCAGTACTTC. This translates into CASSLRQLETQYF. Variable domain in full (rest from reference TRBV7-2 and TRBJ2-5): GAGVSQSPSNKVTEKGKDVELRCDPISGHTALYWYRQSLGQGLEFLIYFQGNSAPDKSGLPSDRFSAERTGGSVSTLTIQRTQQEDSAVYLCASSLRQLETQYFGPGTRLLVL.

The rearrangement uses TRBV19 and TRBJ2-2, with unresolved D. The CDR3 spans 12 residues. V lost 5 bases and J 8 bases, leaving 9 bases between the germline ends. Germline CDR1 reads LNHDA; CDR2 reads SQIVND (reference sequence). The CDR3, as DNA: TGTGCCAGTAGTTTACGACGGGGGGAGCTGTTTTTT. Amino acids: CASSLRRGELFF. Using reference TRBV19 and TRBJ2-2 for the parts outside the CDR3, the full variable domain is DGGITQSPKYLFRKEGQNVTLSCEQNLNHDAMYWYRQDPGQGLRLIYYSQIVNDFQKGDIAEGYSVSREKKESFPLTVTSAQKNPTAFYLCASSLRRGELFFGEGSRLTVL.

The J gene is TRBJ1-5, the V gene TRBV2; D is undetermined. Trimming stripped 3 bases from V and 6 bases from J, with 3 bases between. The CDR3 runs to 11 residues. Per the germline V gene, CDR1 is SNHLY and CDR2 is FYNNEI. The CDR3 nucleotides read TGTGCCAGCAGTGATGGTCAGCCCCAGCATTTT. The encoded protein is CASSDGQPQHF.

The V and J genes are TRBV6-5 and TRBJ1-5, with D perhaps matching TRBD1 (5 bases). V was cut by 2 bases and J by 6 bases, with 11 bases left in between. The length of the CDR3 is 14 residues. The germline CDR1 and CDR2 sequences are MNHEY and SVGAGI. The CDR3 loop reads CASSYVAGVQPQHF. DNA for the CDR3: TGTGCCAGCAGTTACGTCGCGGGGGTTCAGCCCCAGCATTTT.

V is TRBV7-2 and J is TRBJ1-5; D ambiguous. The CDR3 is made up of 17 amino acids. In germline, CDR1 is SGHTA, CDR2 FQGNSA. Deletions cut 2 bases from V and 0 bases from J, with 14 bases between. The CDR3 coding sequence is TGTGCCAGCAGCTTAAAGGGAGGACCCCATAGCAATCAGCCCCAGCATTTT. As protein: CASSLKGGPHSNQPQHF.

The chain carries TRBV4-2 and TRBJ1-3, with 7 positions matching TRBD1. With V trimmed by 4 bases and J by 2 bases, 8 bases remained unmatched. This CDR3 has 16 amino acids. The germline CDR1 and CDR2 sequences are LGHNA and YNFKEQ. The CDR3 bases are TGTGCCAGCAGCCCGGTTCAGGGGGTGGCTGGAAACACCATATATTTT. Protein sequence: CASSPVQGVAGNTIYF.

About this clone itself: Other DNA sequences from this sample encode an identical CDR3 as well. V gene TRBV15 combines with J gene TRBJ2-3; TRBD2 is a possible D gene (6 bases). V lost 0 bases to trimming and J lost 3 bases, with 10 bases between them. This CDR3 has 15 residues. CDR1 is LNHNV, CDR2 YYDKDF, per germline (reference sequence). CDR3 amino acids: CATSREWGGTDTQYF. CDR3 coding DNA: TGTGCCACCAGCAGAGAATGGGGAGGAACAGATACGCAGTATTTT.

The sample holds one count of this clone. The rearrangement joins TRBV15 to TRBJ1-3; unclear D gene. There are 15 residues in the CDR3. Trimming took off 0 bases at V and 0 bases at J, with 6 bases between the two ends. Per the germline V gene, CDR1 is LNHNV and CDR2 is YYDKDF (reference sequence). CDR3 bases: TGTGCCACCAGCAGAGATGCGGTCTCTGGAAACACCATATATTTT. It codes for CATSRDAVSGNTIYF.

The chain combines TRBV28 with TRBJ1-5; 8 bases are a match to TRBD1. V lost 8 bases to trimming and J lost 0 bases; unmatched junction nucleotides: 9. Germline values: CDR1 MDHEN, CDR2 SYDVKM. The CDR3 is 16 residues long. CDR3 residues: CASQGAEGYSNQPQHF. The CDR3 DNA reads TGTGCCAGCCAGGGGGCCGAAGGATATAGCAATCAGCCCCAGCATTTT. The variable domain in full, completed from reference TRBV28 and TRBJ1-5, reads DVKVTQSSRYLVKRTGEKVFLECVQDMDHENMFWYRQDPGLGLRLIYFSYDVKMKEKGDIPEGYSVSREKKERFSLILESASTNQTSMYLCASQGAEGYSNQPQHFGDGTRLSIL.

The CDR3 sequence is CASSPPGTGTEAFF. The CDR3 nucleotides read TGTGCCAGCTCACCACCAGGGACCGGGACTGAAGCTTTCTTT. This chain uses TRBV18 with TRBJ1-1; tentative D call: TRBD1 (5 bases). The V gene's germline CDR1 is KGHSH and CDR2 LQKENI. Deletions cut 0 bases from V and 5 bases from J, with 10 bases between. This CDR3 spans 14 amino acids. Filled out from reference TRBV18 and TRBJ1-1, the complete variable domain reads NAGVMQNPRHLVRRRGQEARLRCSPMKGHSHVYWYRQLPEEGLKFMVYLQKENIIDESGMPKERFSAEFPKEGPSILRIQQVVRGDSAAYFCASSPPGTGTEAFFGQGTRLTVV.

About this clone itself: Other DNA sequences in the same sample also yield this CDR3. DNA of the CDR3: TGTGCCAGCAGTGCGGCCGGAACAGGGAACACTGAAGCTTTCTTT. This codes for CASSAAGTGNTEAFF. This chain uses TRBV28 with TRBJ1-1, with D possibly TRBD1 on 5 matching bases. CDR3 length: 15 residues. Germline CDR1 MDHEN, CDR2 SYDVKM. The ends were cut back, 5 bases at V and 1 base at J, with 14 bases in the middle.

This clone has more than one count but fewer than ten. The same CDR3 can be traced to other DNA sequences in this sample. The gene calls are TRBV2 and TRBJ2-5; 7 bases align to TRBD2. Looked up from germline, CDR1 is SNHLY and CDR2 is FYNNEI. V was pared by 11 bases and J by 2 bases, with 8 bases of the junction left unmatched. This CDR3 has 13 amino acids. The CDR3 is CASSRDYQETQYF. The CDR3 DNA reads TGTGCCTCCAGTAGGGACTATCAAGAGACCCAGTACTTC.

This sequence joins TRBV29-1 and TRBJ2-4; 7 bases match TRBD2. Germline assignment: CDR1 SQVTM and CDR2 ANQGSEA. The CDR3 runs 18 residues. With 8 bases clipped from V and 4 bases from J, the junction kept 23 bases outside the gene matches. The CDR3 sequence is CSHYEGSFGTKVKNIQYF. The CDR3 region has the DNA TGCAGCCACTATGAAGGGTCATTTGGGACTAAGGTTAAAAACATTCAGTACTTC.

The chain is built from TRBV7-8 and TRBJ1-2; D is undetermined. The CDR3 runs to 15 residues. The germline gives CDR1 SGHVS, CDR2 FQNEAQ. V was shortened by 5 bases and J by 4 bases, with 17 bases between the two germline ends. CDR3 loop: CASSTARAAVYGYTF. The CDR3 DNA sequence: TGTGCCAGCAGCACAGCTCGAGCAGCCGTCTATGGCTACACCTTC.